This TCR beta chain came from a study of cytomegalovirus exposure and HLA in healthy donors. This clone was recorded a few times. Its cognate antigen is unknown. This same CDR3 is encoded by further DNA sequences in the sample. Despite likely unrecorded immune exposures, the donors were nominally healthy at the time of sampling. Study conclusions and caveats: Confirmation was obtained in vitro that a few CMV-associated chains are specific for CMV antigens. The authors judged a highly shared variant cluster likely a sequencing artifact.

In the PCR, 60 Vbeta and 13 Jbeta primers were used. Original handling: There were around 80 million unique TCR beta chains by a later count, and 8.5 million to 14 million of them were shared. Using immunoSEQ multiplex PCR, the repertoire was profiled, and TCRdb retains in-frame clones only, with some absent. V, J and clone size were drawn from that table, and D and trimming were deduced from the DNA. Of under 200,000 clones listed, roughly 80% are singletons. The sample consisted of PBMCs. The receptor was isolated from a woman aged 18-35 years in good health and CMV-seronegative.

CDR3 sequence (DNA): TGTGCCAGCAGTAGGGGGCAAGAGACCCAGTACTTC. Protein product: CASSRGQETQYF. The genes are TRBV6-6 and TRBJ2-5; TRBD1 is a possible D gene (6 bases). Trimming cost V 5 bases and J 2 bases, with 6 bases left between them. Germline V CDR1 and CDR2: MNHNY, SVGAGI (reference sequence). This CDR3 region has 12 residues.